Presented here are 4 T cell receptor beta chains from one specimen sequenced in a study of T cell clonality in common variable immunodeficiency. Assay: immunoSEQ multiplex PCR; the TCRdb copy retains only in-frame clones and omits some. Singletons are absent from the sample, which has fewer than 75,000 clones. Specimen: peripheral blood mononuclear cells. All receptors come from a person aged 18 to 75 in good health.

This clone was observed at least ten times. The read ends 3 residues before the CDR3 terminus; that terminus is restored from the germline J gene. The J gene is TRBJ2-1, the V gene TRBV10-2; no firm D call. The CDR3 is made up of 14 amino acids. Germline-derived CDR1 and CDR2 are WSHSY and SAAADI. Trimming removed 0 bases from V and 3 bases from J, with 6 bases in between. This CDR3 reads CASSESTFYNEQFF. Partial CDR3 DNA: TGCGCCAGCAGTGAGTCAACTTTCTACAATGAG.

This clone has a count of ten or more. The read halts 3 residues ahead of the CDR3 end, with the missing end drawn from the germline J gene. The J gene is TRBJ2-6, the V gene TRBV12-3 or TRBV12-4; 10 nucleotides align to TRBD1. The CDR3 is made up of 18 amino acids. Germline trimming cut 6 bases from V and 0 bases from J; bases unmatched to any gene: 8. CDR3 in amino acids: CASRGQGFHSSGANVLTF. The DNA read from the CDR3 is TGTGCCAGCAGGGGACAGGGGTTTCATTCCTCTGGGGCCAACGTC.

This clone was seen at least ten times. The CDR3 is cut off 3 residues early in the read; its end comes from the germline J gene. This chain joins TRBV7-2 and TRBJ1-6; maybe TRBD1 (5 bases). This CDR3 spans 14 amino acids. Germline V gives CDR1 SGHTA, CDR2 FQGNSA. V was pared by 5 bases and J by 11 bases, with 16 bases between. CDR3 DNA (partial): TGTGCCAGCAGCCCTCGGGCCCAGGGAACACCC. This encodes CASSPRAQGTP. The complete CDR3 reads CASSPRAQGTPLHF.

This clone was counted many times. Read data end 3 residues before the CDR3 end; the end is taken from the germline J gene. The rearrangement joins TRBV5-1 to TRBJ2-5, with 9 bases identical to TRBD1. The V gene's germline CDR1 is SGHRS and CDR2 YFSETQ. The V and J ends lost 2 bases and 0 bases, in that order; junction bases with no gene match: 8. The CDR3 has 17 residues. This chain's CDR3 is CASSLPGQGRDQETQYF. CDR3 bases read: TGCGCCAGCAGCTTACCAGGACAGGGGAGGGACCAAGAGACC. The variable domain in full, completed from reference TRBV5-1 and TRBJ2-5, reads KAGVTQTPRYLIKTRGQQVTLSCSPISGHRSVSWYQQTPGQGLQFLFEYFSETQRNKGNFPGRFSGRQFSNSRSEMNVSTLELGDSALYLCASSLPGQGRDQETQYFGPGTRLLVL.